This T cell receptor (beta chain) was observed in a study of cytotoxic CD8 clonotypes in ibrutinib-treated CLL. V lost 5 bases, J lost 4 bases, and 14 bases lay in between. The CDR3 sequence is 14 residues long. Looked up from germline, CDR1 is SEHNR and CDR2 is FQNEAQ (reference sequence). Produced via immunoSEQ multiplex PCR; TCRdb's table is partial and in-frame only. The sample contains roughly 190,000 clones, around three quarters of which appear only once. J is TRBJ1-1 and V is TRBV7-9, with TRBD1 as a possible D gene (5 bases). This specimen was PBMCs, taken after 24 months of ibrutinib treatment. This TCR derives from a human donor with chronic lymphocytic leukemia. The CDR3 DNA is TGTGCCAGCAGCCCTAAAACAGGCGTCACTGAAGCTTTCTTT. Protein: CASSPKTGVTEAFF.